What follows are 21 T cell receptor beta chains derived from one specimen sequenced in a study of blood T cells in healthy people across ages. A second about 6 to 12 cycle PCR used barcoded and J-beta primers. TCRdb reanalysed the 5' RACE reads using MiXCR and keeps one entry per CDR3 protein. The table has about a million distinct CDR3 sequences, approximately 49% seen once. Sequencing was done on a sample of blood. The receptors originated from a man aged 25-45 years in good health.

This clonotype was observed a few times. This chain uses TRBV20-1 with TRBJ2-7, with TRBD1 matching over 11 bases. J gave up 7 bases and V 2 bases, and 10 bases lay outside the gene matches. This CDR3 comprises 15 residues. Germline values: CDR1 DFQATT, CDR2 SNEGSKA (reference sequence). The chain's CDR3 is CSARRPGQGAREQYF. CDR3 sequence (DNA): TGCAGTGCTAGAAGGCCAGGACAGGGGGCAAGGGAGCAGTACTTC.

V gene TRBV3-1 combines with J gene TRBJ2-3; D is undetermined. The CDR3 extends over 13 amino acids. Trimming removed 8 bases from V and 5 bases from J, with 14 bases in between. Per the germline V gene, CDR1 is LGHDT and CDR2 is YNNKEL (reference sequence). This CDR3 is CASGQGFGDTQYF. CDR3 DNA sequence: TGTGCCAGCGGGCAAGGGTTTGGAGATACGCAGTATTTT.

This clonotype was seen a few times. This chain connects TRBV20-1 to TRBJ2-3; 7 bases are a match to TRBD2. The germline V gene has CDR1 DFQATT and CDR2 SNEGSKA (reference sequence). Losses at the gene ends were 3 bases for V and 0 bases for J; bases not matched to a gene: 6. The CDR3 is 15 residues long. The CDR3 DNA reads as TGCAGTGCTAGTCCCTCGGGGGGTAGCACAGATACGCAGTATTTT. Translation gives CSASPSGGSTDTQYF.

This chain links TRBV6-1 with TRBJ1-2; D gene ambiguous. Trimming removed 1 base from V and 8 bases from J, with 11 bases in between. The germline gives CDR1 MNHNS, CDR2 SASEGT. The CDR3 is 13 residues long. CDR3 DNA: TGTGCCAGCAGTGAAGTTGCCGGTTACGGCTACACCTTC. Its protein product is CASSEVAGYGYTF.

The chain employs TRBV6-2 or TRBV6-3 and TRBJ2-5; D is undetermined. V lost 2 bases and J 0 bases, leaving 10 bases between the germline ends. Germline CDR1 and CDR2: MNHEY and SVGEGT. This CDR3 contains 15 residues. In DNA, the CDR3 is TGTGCCAGCAGTTACGGAGTTGGCGACCAAGAGACCCAGTACTTC. Translating gives CASSYGVGDQETQYF.

The chain has TRBV28 and TRBJ2-6; D gene unclear. V was shortened by 7 bases and J by 3 bases, with 16 bases between the two germline ends. Looked up from germline, CDR1 is MDHEN and CDR2 is SYDVKM. The CDR3 runs to 16 residues. The CDR3 here is CASTPAAPFGANVLTF. The CDR3 bases are TGTGCCAGCACCCCTGCCGCCCCATTTGGGGCCAACGTCCTGACTTTC.

This chain links TRBV7-8 with TRBJ2-7, with TRBD2 matching 9 bases. Trimming cost V 5 bases and J 7 bases; bases outside gene matches: 21. The V gene's germline CDR1 is SGHVS and CDR2 FQNEAQ. The CDR3 spans 18 residues. The CDR3 loop reads CASSPPAGGSSSYNEQYF. DNA for the CDR3: TGTGCCAGCAGCCCCCCAGCGGGGGGTTCCAGCTCCTACAATGAGCAGTACTTC.

At least ten counts were recorded for this clonotype. Written as DNA, the CDR3 is TGTGCCAGCAGCTTGTGGCTGGGGTCGGGCACAGATACGCAGTATTTT. It is translated as CASSLWLGSGTDTQYF. The chain has TRBV5-8 and TRBJ2-3; D remains unclear. Germline V gives CDR1 SGHTS, CDR2 YDEGEE. The CDR3 contains 16 residues. V dropped 1 base and J dropped 1 base, with 13 bases sitting between them.

The CDR3 loop reads CASSQDRDGGYGNIQYF. CDR3 coding DNA: TGCGCCAGCAGCCAAGATCGGGACGGGGGGTACGGAAACATTCAGTACTTC. The J gene is TRBJ2-5, the V gene TRBV4-1; 7 nucleotides agree with TRBD2. The DNA end favors TRBJ2-4, so the J call may be wrong. The CDR3 runs 17 residues. Germline V gene lookup returns CDR1 MGHRA and CDR2 YSYEKL.

This clonotype has just a few counts. The chain combines TRBV3-1 with TRBJ2-1; 11 positions agree with TRBD2. Germline lookup yields CDR1 LGHDT and CDR2 YNNKEL (reference sequence). CDR3 length equals 16 residues. Trimming took 5 bases from V and 5 from J; bases not matched to a gene: 8. The CDR3, as DNA: TGTGCCAGCAGCAGAGATAGCGGGGGGGCTCACAATGAGCAGTTCTTC. Its translation is CASSRDSGGAHNEQFF.

V usage is TRBV6-5 and J usage is TRBJ2-1, with D perhaps given as TRBD1 or TRBD2 (6 bases each). CDR1 MNHEY and CDR2 SVGAGI come from the germline V gene. The CDR3 sequence is 14 residues long. V was clipped by 0 bases and J by 12 bases, with 15 bases between them. The CDR3 nucleotides read TGTGCCAGCAGTTACTCCGGGGGAATAGGGGGGCAGTTCTTC. Encoded protein: CASSYSGGIGGQFF.

The rearrangement links TRBV7-9 to TRBJ2-5; 8 bases match TRBD1. The V and J ends lost 5 bases and 4 bases, in that order; junction bases with no gene match: 9. The CDR3 is 15 amino acids. Per the germline V gene, CDR1 is SEHNR and CDR2 is FQNEAQ (reference sequence). The CDR3, as DNA: TGTGCCAGCAGCCGACAGGGGAGAGGCGGAGAGACCCAGTACTTC. The encoded protein is CASSRQGRGGETQYF.

This clonotype was counted between two and nine times. The J gene is TRBJ2-7, the V gene TRBV5-1; D gene ambiguous. Trimming pared 0 bases from V and 3 bases from J, leaving 13 bases between. Germline CDR1 and CDR2: SGHRS and YFSETQ. This CDR3 has 15 amino acids. The CDR3 nucleotides are TGCGCCAGCAGCTTGGGCGACGTTTCCAACTACGAGCAGTACTTC. This translates into CASSLGDVSNYEQYF.

The gene calls are TRBV6-5 and TRBJ1-2; 9 bases are a match to TRBD1. Trimming cost V 2 bases and J 8 bases; bases outside gene matches: 6. The CDR3 contains 14 residues. Germline-derived CDR1 and CDR2 are MNHEY and SVGAGI. Here the CDR3 DNA reads TGTGCCAGCAGTTACGGACAGGGGTTGAGCGGCTACACCTTC. Translated, it gives CASSYGQGLSGYTF.

This clonotype was found a few times. The J gene is TRBJ2-3, the V gene TRBV29-1, with unresolved D. Germline lookup yields CDR1 SQVTM and CDR2 ANQGSEA. There are 12 residues in the CDR3. V lost 8 bases and J 2 bases, leaving 11 bases between the germline ends. CDR3 in amino acids: CSFQRDTDTQYF. The DNA for the CDR3 is TGCAGCTTCCAGCGAGACACAGATACGCAGTATTTT.

This clonotype was detected a few times. The chain couples TRBV28 to TRBJ1-2, with no clear D. V gave up 6 bases and J gave up 8 bases, with 13 bases separating them. The CDR3 runs 12 residues. Germline assignment: CDR1 MDHEN and CDR2 SYDVKM. CDR3 nucleotide sequence: TGTGCCAGCAGGGATCCCTTGGAGGGCTACACCTTC. The encoded protein is CASRDPLEGYTF.

This clonotype showed up just a few times. The chain is built from TRBV7-2 and TRBJ2-7; perhaps TRBD1 as D (5 bases). This CDR3 spans 14 amino acids. Trimming stripped 5 bases from V and 1 base from J, with 12 bases between. CDR1 and CDR2 from the germline V gene are SGHTA and FQGNSA. In DNA form, the CDR3 reads TGTGCCAGCAGCCCCTTGGGGCCTTCCTACGAGCAGTACTTC. Encoded protein: CASSPLGPSYEQYF.

This clonotype was found a few times. The V call is TRBV6-2 or TRBV6-3, the J call TRBJ2-5; D not resolved. Germline V gene data show CDR1 as MNHEY and CDR2 as SVGEGT. Trimming shortened V by 7 bases and J by 2 bases, and 8 bases separated the two germline ends. This CDR3 is built from 12 residues. Written as DNA, the CDR3 is TGTGCCAGCAATGGGATTCAAGAGACCCAGTACTTC. It is translated as CASNGIQETQYF.

This clonotype has a handful of counts. V and J are TRBV5-1 and TRBJ2-3, with D uncertain. The CDR3 contains 14 residues. CDR1 is SGHRS, CDR2 YFSETQ, per germline. The V end lost 6 bases, the J end lost 6 bases, and 17 bases lay between the germline ends. In DNA form, the CDR3 reads TGCGCCAGCACCGTCGGGCCCGGCCCGGATACGCAGTATTTT. Protein sequence: CASTVGPGPDTQYF.

This clonotype was counted at least ten times. The genes are TRBV20-1 and TRBJ2-1; D is perhaps TRBD1 or TRBD2 (7 bases each). Deletions cut 3 bases from V and 8 bases from J, with 32 bases between. The length of the CDR3 is 19 residues. Germline V lookup: CDR1 DFQATT, CDR2 SNEGSKA (reference sequence). CDR3 nucleotide sequence: TGCAGTGCTAGTGGAACAGGGGAAAATTGGCGGGGGAATTACTATGAGCAGTTCTTC. Translation: CSASGTGENWRGNYYEQFF.

The chain couples TRBV20-1 to TRBJ2-1; D ambiguous. The germline V gene encodes CDR1 DFQATT and CDR2 SNEGSKA (reference sequence). V was clipped by 6 bases and J by 8 bases, with 17 bases between them. The CDR3 is 13 amino acids. DNA for the CDR3: TGCAGTGCGTACCAGCCTACTTGGGATGAGCAGTTCTTC. It is translated as CSAYQPTWDEQFF.